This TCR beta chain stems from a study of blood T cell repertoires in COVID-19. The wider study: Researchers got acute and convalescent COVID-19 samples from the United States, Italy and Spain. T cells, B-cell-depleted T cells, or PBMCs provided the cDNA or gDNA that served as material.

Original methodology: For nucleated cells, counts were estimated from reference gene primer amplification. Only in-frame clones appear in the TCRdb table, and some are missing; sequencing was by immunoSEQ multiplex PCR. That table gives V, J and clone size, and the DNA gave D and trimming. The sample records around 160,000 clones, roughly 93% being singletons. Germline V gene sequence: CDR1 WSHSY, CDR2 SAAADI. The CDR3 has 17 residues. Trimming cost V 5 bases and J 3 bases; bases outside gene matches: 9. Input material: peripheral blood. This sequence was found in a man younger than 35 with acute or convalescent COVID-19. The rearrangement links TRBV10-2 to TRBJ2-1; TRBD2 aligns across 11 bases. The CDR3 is CASSTSGGVPRYNEQFF. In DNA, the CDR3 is TGCGCCAGCAGTACTAGCGGGGGAGTCCCTCGCTACAATGAGCAGTTCTTC.